Detailed here is one T cell receptor (beta chain). Its antigen is as yet unknown. This entry belongs to a study of cytomegalovirus exposure and HLA in healthy donors. General study points: Despite most TCR sequences being rare, some public TCRs occurred in many donors.

Repertoires were generated with immunoSEQ multiplex PCR, while TCRdb's copy carries only in-frame clones and drops some. The repertoire holds 120,000 or so clones, with approximately 92% as singletons. Trimming pared 6 bases from V and 10 bases from J, leaving 15 bases between. CDR1 MDHEN and CDR2 SYDVKM come from the germline V gene. The CDR3 runs 12 residues. This sequence was found in a woman between 18 and 29 years old in good health and CMV-seronegative. The rearrangement uses TRBV28 and TRBJ1-1, with D perhaps matching TRBD1 (5 bases). The sample was PBMCs. In nucleotides, the CDR3 is TGTGCCAGCAGCTCCCCGGGACTACGAGCTTTCTTT. Translating it yields CASSSPGLRAFF.